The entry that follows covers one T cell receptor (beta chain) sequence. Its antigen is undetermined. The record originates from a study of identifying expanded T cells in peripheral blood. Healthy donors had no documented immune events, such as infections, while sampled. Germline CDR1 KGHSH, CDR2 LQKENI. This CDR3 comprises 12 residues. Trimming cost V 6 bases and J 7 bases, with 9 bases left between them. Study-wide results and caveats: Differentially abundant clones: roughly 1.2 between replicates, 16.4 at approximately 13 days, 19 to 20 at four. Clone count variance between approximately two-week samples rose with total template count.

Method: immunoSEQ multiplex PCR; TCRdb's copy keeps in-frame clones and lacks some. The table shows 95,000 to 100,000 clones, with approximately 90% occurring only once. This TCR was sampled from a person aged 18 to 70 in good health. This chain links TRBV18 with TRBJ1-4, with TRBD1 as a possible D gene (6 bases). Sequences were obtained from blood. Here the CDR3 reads CASSSRGEKLFF. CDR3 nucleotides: TGTGCCAGCTCGAGCAGGGGTGAAAAACTGTTTTTT.